Below are 6 T cell receptor beta chains sequenced from a single sample in a study of glioma-infiltrating T cells after dendritic cell vaccination. Here immunoSEQ multiplex PCR was the method, and the copy in TCRdb shows in-frame clones only, minus some. Here the sample spans 110,000 or so clones, roughly 90% being singletons. Regarding time point: after dendritic cell vaccination, including at tumor progression/relapse. This sample comprised blood, obtained after dendritic cell vaccination. The receptors shown here come from a human donor with glioblastoma.

In regard to this clone: A read error may account for a junction end that differs from germline. This chain uses TRBV6-1 with TRBJ2-4, with D unclear. CDR3 length: 17 residues. Germline V gene lookup returns CDR1 MNHNS and CDR2 SASEGT. CDR3 sequence (DNA): TGTGCCGGCAGTGAAGCTATGTGGGCAACGACGGAAAACATTCAGTACTTC. Translation: CAGSEAMWATTENIQYF.

V gene TRBV19 combines with J gene TRBJ1-2; D is possibly TRBD1 (6 bases). Per germline, CDR1 LNHDA and CDR2 SQIVND (reference sequence). The CDR3 length is 14 residues. Trimming removed 6 bases at V and 2 bases at J, with 13 bases between. The CDR3 bases are TGTGCCAGTAGCCTGAACACAGGGAACTATGGCTACACCTTC. Amino acids: CASSLNTGNYGYTF. The whole variable domain, filled in from reference TRBV19 and TRBJ1-2, reads DGGITQSPKYLFRKEGQNVTLSCEQNLNHDAMYWYRQDPGQGLRLIYYSQIVNDFQKGDIAEGYSVSREKKESFPLTVTSAQKNPTAFYLCASSLNTGNYGYTFGSGTRLTVV.

The chain uses TRBV6-5 and TRBJ2-7; 7 nucleotides align to TRBD1. The V gene end was trimmed by 7 bases and the J gene end by 3 bases; junction bases not matched to a gene: 9. CDR1 and CDR2 (germline): MNHEY, SVGAGI. The CDR3 has 14 residues. The CDR3 spells CASNPGQLSYEQYF. The CDR3, as DNA: TGTGCCAGCAACCCGGGACAGCTCAGCTACGAGCAGTACTTC.

This clone was seen just once. V usage is TRBV5-1 and J usage is TRBJ2-1, with 7 bases fitting TRBD2. Germline V gene sequence: CDR1 SGHRS, CDR2 YFSETQ. This CDR3 is built from 14 residues. J gave up 7 bases and V 4 bases, and 8 bases lay outside the gene matches. This CDR3 is CASSPGGLGNEQFF. The CDR3, as DNA: TGCGCCAGCAGCCCGGGGGGTCTCGGGAATGAGCAGTTCTTC.

The chain couples TRBV5-4 to TRBJ2-3, with 11 bases identical to TRBD2. The CDR3 contains 17 residues. Germline assignment: CDR1 SGHNT and CDR2 YYREEE (reference sequence). V lost 4 bases and J lost 3; bases outside the gene matches: 10. The CDR3 loop is CASSARLAGKATDTQYF. CDR3 bases: TGTGCCAGCAGCGCGAGACTAGCGGGGAAAGCGACAGATACGCAGTATTTT.

V usage is TRBV7-9 and J usage is TRBJ1-2; 9 positions match TRBD1. J was trimmed by 3 bases and V by 5 bases; bases with no gene match: 4. Germline-derived CDR1 and CDR2 are SEHNR and FQNEAQ (reference sequence). The CDR3 totals 14 residues. The CDR3 coding sequence is TGTGCCAGCAGCCATTGGGACAGGGACTATGGCTACACCTTC. Its protein product is CASSHWDRDYGYTF. Looking up the rest from reference TRBV7-9 and TRBJ1-2 gives the full variable domain: DTGVSQNPRHKITKRGQNVTFRCDPISEHNRLYWYRQTLGQGPEFLTYFQNEAQLEKSRLLSDRFSAERPKGSFSTLEIQRTEQGDSAMYLCASSHWDRDYGYTFGSGTRLTVV.